The 10 T cell receptor beta chains in this list originate from one sample, sequenced in a study of blood T cell repertoires in COVID-19 (dated by TCRdb to 2020 to 2021). Library preparation employed the immunoSEQ multiplex PCR assay. In TCRdb, the immuneACCESS table is reduced to in-frame sequences with V and J assigned. These tables do not hold every clone; where another copy was compared, an unresolved V gene accounts for under half, and the others remain unexplained. Recorded for this sample are fewer than 85,000 clones; approximately 84% of them occurred a single time. The ten largest clonotypes hold around 27% of the sample. Sample: peripheral blood. The receptors shown here come from a human donor in a cohort sampled during active COVID-19.

The rearrangement links TRBV9 to TRBJ2-1, with TRBD1 matching 7 bases. The V gene end was trimmed by 3 bases and the J gene end by 2 bases; junction bases not matched to a gene: 11. The length of the CDR3 is 17 residues. Germline V gives CDR1 SGDLS, CDR2 YYNGEE. The CDR3 is CASSDSMTGRPYNEQFF. The CDR3, as DNA: TGTGCCAGCAGCGATTCGATGACAGGGAGACCCTACAATGAGCAGTTCTTC.

This chain joins TRBV6-2 or TRBV6-3 and TRBJ1-5, with 8 nucleotides matching TRBD1. V lost 6 bases to trimming and J lost 0 bases; unmatched junction nucleotides: 7. This CDR3 is 16 amino acids long. Germline CDR1 and CDR2: MNHEY and SVGEGT. CDR3 DNA sequence: TGTGCCAGCAGCTTCGGGACAGGCTATAGCAATCAGCCCCAGCATTTT. It encodes CASSFGTGYSNQPQHF.

The V gene is TRBV14, the J gene TRBJ1-6, with 8 positions matching TRBD1. In germline, CDR1 is SGHDN, CDR2 FVKESK. The CDR3 runs to 15 residues. V was pared by 4 bases and J by 9 bases, with 8 bases of the junction left unmatched. The CDR3 region is CASSLRTGWGSPLHF. In nucleotides, the CDR3 is TGTGCCAGCAGCCTCCGGACAGGGTGGGGTTCACCCCTCCACTTT.

This clone was recorded a few times. The chain joins TRBV7-5 to TRBJ2-7; the D call in the table, TRBD2, was not verified against the DNA. TRBV7-5 constitutes a pseudogene. There are 18 residues in the CDR3. Written as DNA, the CDR3 is TGTGTCAGAAGCGGAGGCGTCCGGGGGCGGGGGAGCTCCTACGAGCAGTACTTC. Translation gives CVRSGGVRGRGSSYEQYF.

This chain uses TRBV4-1 with TRBJ2-7; D may be TRBD1 (6 bases). V lost 4 bases, J lost 3 bases, and 13 bases lay in between. The CDR3 runs to 14 residues. Germline V gene lookup returns CDR1 MGHRA and CDR2 YSYEKL. The CDR3 sequence: CASSPDRSGYEQYF. DNA for the CDR3: TGCGCCAGCAGCCCAGACAGGTCAGGCTACGAGCAGTACTTC.

The chain employs TRBV6-5 and TRBJ1-2, with 9 nucleotides matching TRBD1. The CDR3 sequence is 13 residues long. The germline CDR1 and CDR2 sequences are MNHEY and SVGAGI. V gave up 4 bases and J gave up 8 bases; unmatched junction bases: 5. The CDR3 protein is CASSSGDRDGYTF. DNA for the CDR3: TGTGCCAGCAGTTCCGGGGACAGGGACGGCTACACCTTC.

The chain combines TRBV7-8 with TRBJ1-1, with 7 bases identical to TRBD1. There are 14 residues in the CDR3. V was pared by 4 bases and J by 6 bases, with 8 bases of the junction left unmatched. Looked up from germline, CDR1 is SGHVS and CDR2 is FQNEAQ. The CDR3 DNA is TGTGCCAGCAGCTCCGGGACAGCGGCCTCTGAAGCTTTCTTT. This translates into CASSSGTAASEAFF. Drawing the rest from reference TRBV7-8 and TRBJ1-1, the complete variable domain is GAGVSQSPRYKVAKRGQDVALRCDPISGHVSLFWYQQALGQGPEFLTYFQNEAQLDKSGLPSDRFFAERPEGSVSTLKIQRTQQEDSAVYLCASSSGTAASEAFFGQGTRLTVV.

The genes are TRBV28 and TRBJ2-1; 7 bases agree with TRBD1. V dropped 6 bases and J dropped 5; count of bases not matched to a gene: 7. There are 14 residues in the CDR3. Germline values: CDR1 MDHEN, CDR2 SYDVKM. CDR3 DNA: TGTGCCAGCAGCCTGGGACAGAGTCACAATGAGCAGTTCTTC. It encodes CASSLGQSHNEQFF.

V usage is TRBV7-9 and J usage is TRBJ2-7; 9 bases align to TRBD1. Germline V gives CDR1 SEHNR, CDR2 FQNEAQ (reference sequence). There are 15 residues in the CDR3. Trimming at V came to 5 bases and at J to 2 bases, leaving 7 bases not matched to a gene. In DNA, the CDR3 is TGTGCCAGCAGCCACTGGACAGGGGCCACCTACGAGCAGTACTTC. Residues: CASSHWTGATYEQYF.

The V and J genes are TRBV29-1 and TRBJ2-2; maybe TRBD1 (5 bases). Germline-derived CDR1 and CDR2 are SQVTM and ANQGSEA. This CDR3 has 14 amino acids. Trimming pared 3 bases from V and 5 bases from J, leaving 13 bases between. In DNA, the CDR3 is TGCAGCGTTGAGATCCACAGGTTGACCGGGGAGCTGTTTTTT. It yields the protein CSVEIHRLTGELFF.